The entry below describes one T cell receptor beta chain. Its antigen is currently not known. Base qualities are not recorded, but no much larger clone differs from it by a single base. Using the deep immunoSEQ assay, multiplex PCR amplified TCR CDR3 regions from genomic DNA. Extracted genomic DNA from each cell subset was spread evenly across all wells of several immunoSEQ 96-well plates, with each plate serving as a replicate. For sorted subsets, approximately 210 ng of genomic DNA, equivalent to some 30,000 T cell genomes, went into each replicate PCR. Purified libraries were measured with a Qubit 3.0 fluorometer, size-checked on a Bioanalyzer 2100, and measured again with the KAPA Library Quantification kit. Every immunoSEQ 96-well plate was sequenced on a separate single-read 150-cycle Illumina NextSeq 550 flow cell. The paper's data handling went like this. Because the immunoSEQ output included only junctional sequences and no quality scores, the filtering could not be the same as the filtering used for full-length reads. To assign V/J genes and CDR3, sequences were annotated against IMGT germline references using PyIR, a Python wrapper for IgBLAST v1.9. Reads were removed for weak V/J assignments (E-value above 1e-6), missing CDR3, stop codons, out-of-frame junctions, or ambiguous translated residues. A V3J clonotype was defined by an identical inferred V gene, J gene, and CDR3 amino acid sequence. To compute the percentage overlap between repertoires, the number of shared unique clonotypes was divided by the size of the smaller repertoire. Richness of each repertoire was evaluated using RTK rarefaction, the Chao1 estimator, and Recon v2.1 estimates of unobserved clonotypes. For all TCRbeta clonotypes obtained by the gDNA method from four donors, generation probabilities were computed with OLGA. In TCRdb, the immuneACCESS table is reduced to in-frame sequences with V and J assigned. These tables do not hold every clone; where another copy was compared, an unresolved V gene accounts for under half, and the others remain unexplained. The V and J calls and clone size are taken from that table; D and trimming were inferred from the DNA. The sample contains roughly 2,300,000 clones, under 95% of them found a single time. The ten largest clones capture 0.3% to 0.45% of the sample.

V loses 4 bases of germline sequence and J loses 8 bases, and the interval between the two ends is 17 bases. The CDR3 starts with the cysteine, ends with the phenylalanine, and has 15 residues. Only CDR3 DNA is held: 45 bases, read in frame from base 1. CDR1 and CDR2 were assigned from the germline V gene as MNHNS and SASEGT. The donors were healthy, HIV-negative adults who had no recently reported acute infections or vaccinations. All donors were Caucasian adults living in Nashville, Tennessee, USA. Magnetic negative selection was used to enrich CD4+ T cells, after which naive cells were positively selected on CD45RA and the negative fraction became the memory subset. Blood was obtained by leukapheresis, after which PBMCs were separated by Ficoll-Histopaque density gradient centrifugation and cryopreserved in liquid nitrogen vapor phase. Analytical flow cytometry was used to check the purity and quantity of each magnetically sorted T cell population. Genomic DNA was isolated from every sorted fraction and measured by UV absorbance on a Nanodrop 2000c.

The data originate from a study of shared clonotypes between healthy human individuals (TCRdb year 2020). The study in broad terms: The cohort included a few men and a couple of women between 18 and 49 years of age. For each donor, CD4 naive and CD4 memory were each run on three plates, CD8 naive on two plates, and CD8 memory on one plate. The study deeply sequenced blood TCR repertoires of five healthy adults to estimate repertoire size and the extent of clonotype sharing between individuals. To increase sequencing depth and limit assay-specific biases, different laboratories used diverse techniques to prepare libraries and sequence TCR repertoires. Between about 0.94 and 10 billion PBMCs per donor were obtained by leukapheresis.

Study-wide findings and limitations: Pairwise subsampling indicated that sequencing depth was expected to affect the degree of clonotype sharing among donors. Incomplete sequencing was indicated by rarefaction of sorted-subset datasets, despite the large sequencing depth. Sampling was restricted to blood, and TCR repertoires in tissue are likely to differ from TCR repertoires in blood. Naive subsets generally had larger estimated clonotype richness than memory subsets. Because the study included only a small number of donors, the genetic and exposure-history diversity represented was limited. Clonotypes shared by all four sorted-subset donors showed higher generation probabilities than non-shared clonotypes. Roughly 5% of naive CD4, more than 3% of naive CD8, about 2.4% of memory CD4, and 0.4% of memory CD8 clonotypes were shared across several donors.

This chain is built from TRBV6-1 and TRBJ2-2; the D gene cannot be resolved beyond TRBD1 or TRBD2, each matching 5 bases. The sequenced sample consisted of naive CD4+ T cells from PBMCs. The sample's cell subset or site label, decoded: CD45RA+ positively selected. This sequence was found in a young man in good health. Some clones in this sample may be carry-over from other donors' samples. The sequenced DNA: TGTGCCAGCAGTGGCGTGACCGGGGCCTCGGGGGAGCTGTTTTTT. Its amino acids are CASSGVTGASGELFF.